The rows below give T cell receptor beta chains drawn from one sample of a study of naive and memory T cell subsets. Each CDR3 protein gets one entry after TCRdb re-called the UMI-ligation and nested PCR reads with MiXCR. Of about 90,000 distinct CDR3 sequences in the sample, about 11% were seen once. Sequences were obtained from naive CD4+ T cells from blood. The origin of the receptors is a human donor in good health. CDR3s include the opening cysteine and the closing phenylalanine or tryptophan. A D gene is named only where the DNA matches it firmly. Size is stated for part of the rows, as once, few or many counts, or as a class when the clone is expanded.

TRBJ1-1,.,TRBV29-1,.,TGCAGCGTGTTACCTGGGACCTCGGAACCGAAAGCTTTCTTT,CSVLPGTSEPKAFF
TRBJ2-3,many,TRBV7-8,.,TGTGCCAGCAGCTTAGGAAGCGGCGTCAGCACAGATACGCAGTATTTT,CASSLGSGVSTDTQYF
TRBJ2-7,many,TRBV25-1,.,TGTGCCAGCAGTGACGAAGGATACGAGCAGTACTTC,CASSDEGYEQYF
TRBJ2-3,many,TRBV12-3/TRBV12-4,TRBD1,TGTGCCAGCGGGCGTGGACAGGGGATTACAGATACGCAGTATTTT,CASGRGQGITDTQYF
TRBJ2-1,many,TRBV29-1,.,TGCAGCGTCCCCCCAGGGGATCTCTCCTACAATGAGCAGTTCTTC,CSVPPGDLSYNEQFF
TRBJ1-2,few,TRBV14,.,TGTGCCAGCTCGGGACACCGATTTTATGGCTACACCTTC,CASSGHRFYGYTF
TRBJ2-5,many,TRBV29-1,.,TGCAGCGTGAGGGGGGGACTGGGCAGGGCAGAAGAGACCCAGTACTTC,CSVRGGLGRAEETQYF
TRBJ2-7,.,TRBV6-2/TRBV6-3,.,TGTGCCAGCAGTTATTTCGGGCTGTTGGGCTACGAGCAGTACTTC,CASSYFGLLGYEQYF
TRBJ2-7,few,TRBV10-3,.,TGTGCCATCAGTGGGGGACCCGAGAGGGTCGAGCAGTACTTC,CAISGGPERVEQYF
TRBJ2-1,few,TRBV12-5,TRBD2,TGTGCTAGTGGTTTTAGGTCCAGCGGGGGAGCTTTTGAGCAGTTCTTC,CASGFRSSGGAFEQFF
TRBJ1-1,few,TRBV29-1,.,TGCAGCGACGGACAGTTCATGAACACTGAAGCTTTCTTT,CSDGQFMNTEAFF
TRBJ2-1,many,TRBV20-1,TRBD2,TGCAGTGCTAGAGAAGCGAGGACTAGCGGGAATGAGCAGTTCTTC,CSAREARTSGNEQFF
TRBJ2-1,many,TRBV29-1,TRBD1,TGCAGCGTTCGGGACAGTAGGCAGTTCTTC,CSVRDSRQFF
TRBJ2-3,few,TRBV4-3,.,TGCGCCAGCAGCTCCGGGTCCCTAGGCAACACAGATACGCAGTATTTT,CASSSGSLGNTDTQYF
TRBJ1-1,few,TRBV27,.,TGTGCCAGCAGTTTAAGACGACACGACACTGAAGCTTTCTTT,CASSLRRHDTEAFF
TRBJ2-3,.,TRBV30,TRBD1,TGTGCCTGGGCCGGGACAGGGTCAGATACGCAGTATTTT,CAWAGTGSDTQYF